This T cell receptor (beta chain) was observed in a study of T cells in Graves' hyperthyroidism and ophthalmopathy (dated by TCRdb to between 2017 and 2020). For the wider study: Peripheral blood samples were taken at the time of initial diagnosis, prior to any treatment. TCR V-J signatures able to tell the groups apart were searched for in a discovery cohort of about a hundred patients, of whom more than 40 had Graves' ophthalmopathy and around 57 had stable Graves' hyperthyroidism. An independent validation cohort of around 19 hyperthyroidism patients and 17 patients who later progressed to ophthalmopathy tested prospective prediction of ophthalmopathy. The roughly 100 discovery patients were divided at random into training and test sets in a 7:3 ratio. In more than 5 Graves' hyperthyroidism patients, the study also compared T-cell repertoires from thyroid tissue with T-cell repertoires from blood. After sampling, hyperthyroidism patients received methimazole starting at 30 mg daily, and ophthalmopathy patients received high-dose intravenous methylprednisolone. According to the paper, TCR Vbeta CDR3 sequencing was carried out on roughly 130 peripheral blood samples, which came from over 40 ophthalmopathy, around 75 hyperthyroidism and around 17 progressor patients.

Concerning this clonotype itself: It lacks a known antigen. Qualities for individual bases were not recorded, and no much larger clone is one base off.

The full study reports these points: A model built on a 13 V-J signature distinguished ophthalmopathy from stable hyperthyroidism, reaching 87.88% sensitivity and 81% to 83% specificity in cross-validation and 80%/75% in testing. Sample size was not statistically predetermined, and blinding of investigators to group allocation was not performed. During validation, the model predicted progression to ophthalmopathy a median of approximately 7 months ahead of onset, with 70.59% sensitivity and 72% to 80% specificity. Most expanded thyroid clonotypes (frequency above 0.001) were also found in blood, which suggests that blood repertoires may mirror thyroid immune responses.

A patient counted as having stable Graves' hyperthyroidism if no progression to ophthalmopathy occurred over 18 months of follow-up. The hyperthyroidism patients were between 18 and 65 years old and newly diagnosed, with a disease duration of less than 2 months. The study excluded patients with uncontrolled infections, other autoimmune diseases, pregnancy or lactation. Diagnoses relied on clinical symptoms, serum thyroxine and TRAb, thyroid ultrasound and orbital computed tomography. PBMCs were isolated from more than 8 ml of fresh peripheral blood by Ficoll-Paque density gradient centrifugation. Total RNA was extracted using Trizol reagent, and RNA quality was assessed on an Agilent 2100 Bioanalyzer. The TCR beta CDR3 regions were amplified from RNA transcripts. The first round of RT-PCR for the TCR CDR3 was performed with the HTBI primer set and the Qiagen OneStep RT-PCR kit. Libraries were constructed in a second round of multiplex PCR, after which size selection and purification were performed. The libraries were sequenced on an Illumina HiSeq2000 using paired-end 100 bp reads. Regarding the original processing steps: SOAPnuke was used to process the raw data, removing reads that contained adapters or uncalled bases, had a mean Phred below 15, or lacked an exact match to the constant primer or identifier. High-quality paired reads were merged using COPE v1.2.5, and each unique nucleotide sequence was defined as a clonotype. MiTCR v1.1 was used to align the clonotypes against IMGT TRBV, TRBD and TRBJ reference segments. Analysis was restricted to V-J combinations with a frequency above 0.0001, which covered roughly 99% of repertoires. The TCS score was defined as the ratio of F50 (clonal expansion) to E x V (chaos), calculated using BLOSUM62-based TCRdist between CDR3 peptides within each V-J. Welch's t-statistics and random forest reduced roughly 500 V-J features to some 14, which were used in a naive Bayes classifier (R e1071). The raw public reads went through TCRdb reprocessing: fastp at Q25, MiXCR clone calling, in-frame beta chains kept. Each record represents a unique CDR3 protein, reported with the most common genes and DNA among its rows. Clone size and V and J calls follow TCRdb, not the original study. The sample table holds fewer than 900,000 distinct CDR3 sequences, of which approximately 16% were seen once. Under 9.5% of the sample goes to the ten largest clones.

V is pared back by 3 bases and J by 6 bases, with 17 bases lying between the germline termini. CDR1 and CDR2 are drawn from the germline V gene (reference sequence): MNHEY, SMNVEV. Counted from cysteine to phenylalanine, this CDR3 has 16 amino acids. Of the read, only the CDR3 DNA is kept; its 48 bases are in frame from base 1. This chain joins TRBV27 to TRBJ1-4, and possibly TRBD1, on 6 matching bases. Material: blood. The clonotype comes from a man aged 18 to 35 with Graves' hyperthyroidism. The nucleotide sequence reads TGTGCCAGCAGTTTGTTGGGGGTGGGGGCAGATGAAAAACTGTTTTTT. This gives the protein CASSLLGVGADEKLFF.